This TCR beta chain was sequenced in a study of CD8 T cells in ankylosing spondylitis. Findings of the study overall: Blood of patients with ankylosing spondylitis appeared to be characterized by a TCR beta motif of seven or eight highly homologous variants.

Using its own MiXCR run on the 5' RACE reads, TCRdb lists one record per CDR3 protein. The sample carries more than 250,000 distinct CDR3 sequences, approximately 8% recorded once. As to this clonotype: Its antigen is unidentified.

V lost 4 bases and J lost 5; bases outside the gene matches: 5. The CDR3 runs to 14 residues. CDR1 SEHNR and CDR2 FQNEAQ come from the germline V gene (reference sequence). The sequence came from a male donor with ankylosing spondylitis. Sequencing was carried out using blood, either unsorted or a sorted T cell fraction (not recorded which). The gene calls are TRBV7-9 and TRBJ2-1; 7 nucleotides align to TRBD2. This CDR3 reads CASSSLADNNEQFF. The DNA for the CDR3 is TGTGCCAGCAGCTCCCTAGCGGACAACAATGAGCAGTTCTTC.